These 8 T cell receptor beta chains came from one sample sequenced in a study of shared clonotypes between healthy human individuals. Cells designated naive CD8 were CD45RO-negative and were positively selected for CCR7, with terminally differentiated effector memory CD45RA+ cells excluded. Assay used: immunoSEQ multiplex PCR; TCRdb lists only in-frame clones, some missing. The table records around 2,000,000 clones, roughly 95% of them present only once. Material: naive CD8+ T cells sorted from blood. The receptors here all came from a man younger than 30 in good health.

The rearrangement joins TRBV27 to TRBJ2-2; TRBD2 matches 8 bases. Germline CDR1 reads MNHEY; CDR2 reads SMNVEV (reference sequence). The CDR3 has 14 residues. Trimming at V came to 10 bases and at J to 8 bases, leaving 12 bases not matched to a gene. CDR3 coding DNA: TGTGCCACCGGAACGGGACTAGTAACTGGGGAGCTGTTTTTT. Translation: CATGTGLVTGELFF.

This chain links TRBV29-1 with TRBJ2-7, with D perhaps being TRBD1 or TRBD2 (5 bases each). The CDR3 covers 16 residues. V was shortened by 0 bases and J by 7 bases, with 22 bases between the two germline ends. Germline V lookup: CDR1 SQVTM, CDR2 ANQGSEA. CDR3 sequence (DNA): TGCAGCGTTGAAGATCAAATATTAGGGGTAACGGGAGAGCAGTACTTC. Translation: CSVEDQILGVTGEQYF.

This rearrangement joins TRBV7-3 to TRBJ2-3, with 12 positions matching TRBD2. The CDR3 is 14 amino acids. Germline CDR1 is SGHTA and CDR2 is FQGTGA. V trimming: 4 bases; J trimming: 4 bases; junction bases outside the gene matches: 0. The CDR3 region is CASSSSGGADTQYF. In DNA, the CDR3 is TGTGCCAGCAGCTCTAGCGGGGGGGCAGATACGCAGTATTTT.

This clone was seen only once. The rearrangement uses TRBV4-1 and TRBJ1-5; tentatively, D is TRBD1 (6 bases). The V gene's germline CDR1 is MGHRA and CDR2 YSYEKL. CDR3 length: 16 residues. V was trimmed by 1 base and J by 3 bases, leaving 13 bases between them. The CDR3 sequence: CASSQVEGQVNQPQHF. As DNA, the CDR3 is TGCGCCAGCAGCCAAGTGGAGGGACAAGTCAATCAGCCCCAGCATTTT.

The J gene is TRBJ2-2, the V gene TRBV10-3, with 11 nucleotides matching TRBD2. From germline, CDR1 is ENHRY and CDR2 SYGVKD. The junction had 7 bases not matched to a gene; V was cut back by 6 bases and J by 1 base. CDR3 length: 17 residues. Written as DNA, the CDR3 is TGTGCCATCAGCAATCCGACTAGCGGGGAGAACACCGGGGAGCTGTTTTTT. Its translation: CAISNPTSGENTGELFF.

This clone was counted many times. This sequence joins TRBV4-1 and TRBJ2-1; 8 bases are a match to TRBD2. The CDR3 covers 21 residues. The junction had 17 bases not matched to a gene; V was cut back by 1 base and J by 0 bases. CDR1 is MGHRA, CDR2 YSYEKL, per germline. In DNA form, the CDR3 reads TGCGCCAGCAGCCAAGTATTCCCGGGAGGGCTTTACGGGAGCTCCTACAATGAGCAGTTCTTC. Its protein is CASSQVFPGGLYGSSYNEQFF.

The chain is built from TRBV4-1 and TRBJ1-1; 10 bases fit TRBD1. The J segment lost 10 bases and the V segment lost 4 bases, leaving 9 bases of the junction unmatched. Germline assignment: CDR1 MGHRA and CDR2 YSYEKL. This CDR3 region has 14 residues. CDR3 coding DNA: TGCGCCAGCAGCCCCCTGGACAGGGGGATTGGAGCTTTCTTT. Translated, it gives CASSPLDRGIGAFF.

The rearrangement links TRBV4-3 to TRBJ1-3; TRBD1 matches 7 bases. Germline V gene lookup returns CDR1 LGHNA and CDR2 YSLEER. The CDR3 is made up of 17 amino acids. J lost 3 bases, V lost 0 bases, and 8 bases had no gene match. The CDR3 protein is CASSQDRVGGNGNTIYF. The DNA for the CDR3 is TGCGCCAGCAGCCAAGATAGAGTAGGGGGCAATGGAAACACCATATATTTT.